These T cell receptor beta chains were read from a single sample in a study of OX40 agonist ivuxolimab in advanced cancers. Clones were read by immunoSEQ multiplex PCR, and TCRdb kept only the in-frame ones, dropping some. In the table there are over 150,000 clones, 94% of which are singletons. The sample consisted of CD4+ or CD8+ T cells sorted from blood, taken in a trial of the OX40 agonist ivuxolimab. Receptor source: an adult with an advanced solid tumor such as melanoma, head and neck, liver or kidney cancer. Each CDR3 is given with its conserved first and last residue. The D gene is left open where the match is weak. The size field is filled for only some rows; it gives once, few, many or a size class.

-,TRBD1,13,TRBV6-1,TRBJ1-2,CASSETGAEGYTF,TGTGCCAGCAGTGAGACAGGGGCGGAGGGCTACACCTTC
-,-,14,TRBV9,TRBJ2-1,CASSVRQQVNEQFF,TGTGCCAGCAGCGTACGGCAACAGGTCAATGAGCAGTTCTTC
-,TRBD2,17,TRBV7-3,TRBJ2-5,CASSLSGGTSGRETQYF,TGTGCCAGCAGCTTAAGTGGGGGGACTAGCGGGCGGGAGACCCAGTACTTC
-,-,11,TRBV27,TRBJ1-2,CATTDGYGYTF,TGTGCCACAACGGACGGGTATGGCTACACCTTC
-,TRBD2,15,TRBV7-7,TRBJ2-3,CASSWGLPPADTQYF,TGTGCTAGCAGCTGGGGACTACCCCCCGCAGATACGCAGTATTTT
-,-,17,TRBV4-3,TRBJ1-2,CASSQDQVPAPGDGYTF,TGCGCCAGCAGCCAAGATCAGGTGCCCGCCCCGGGGGATGGCTACACCTTC
-,TRBD2,19,TRBV5-1,TRBJ2-2,CASTPRNNGDYDNTGELFF,TGCGCCAGCACCCCCCGAAATAACGGGGACTATGATAACACCGGGGAGCTGTTTTTT
-,-,15,TRBV7-9,TRBJ2-4,CASSLITLAKNIQYF,TGTGCCAGCAGCTTAATCACCCTAGCCAAAAACATTCAGTACTTC
once,-,16,TRBV9,TRBJ2-4,CASSVGQGRAKNIQYF,TGTGCCAGCAGCGTTGGTCAGGGAAGGGCCAAAAACATTCAGTACTTC
-,-,15,TRBV6-1,TRBJ2-7,CASSERALTGYEQYF,TGTGCCAGCAGTGAACGGGCCCTAACTGGCTACGAGCAGTACTTC
-,-,14,TRBV5-4,TRBJ1-4,CASSLIGPTEKLFF,TGTGCCAGCAGCTTGATCGGACCGACTGAAAAACTGTTTTTT
-,-,13,TRBV7-9,TRBJ1-1,CASNLQANTEAFF,TGTGCCAGCAACCTACAGGCGAACACTGAAGCTTTCTTT
-,TRBD1,14,TRBV5-1,TRBJ2-5,CASRYGTGLETQYF,TGCGCCAGCAGATACGGGACAGGGTTAGAGACCCAGTACTTC
-,-,17,TRBV21-1,TRBJ2-5,CASSKGNLVQLQETQYF,TGTGCCAGCAGCAAAGGCAATCTTGTGCAGCTTCAAGAGACCCAGTACTTC
-,TRBD1,13,TRBV7-9,TRBJ2-5,CASSWGQQETQYF,TGTGCCAGCAGCTGGGGACAGCAAGAGACCCAGTACTTC
-,TRBD1,15,TRBV6-6,TRBJ2-7,CASSAPGQLNYEQYF,TGTGCCAGCAGCGCTCCGGGACAGCTAAACTACGAGCAGTACTTC
-,-,13,TRBV29-1,TRBJ2-1,CSVVVWGRNEQFF,TGCAGCGTTGTAGTGTGGGGGAGGAATGAGCAGTTCTTC
-,TRBD1,15,TRBV5-4,TRBJ2-7,CASSSGQGLSYEQYF,TGTGCCAGCAGCAGTGGACAGGGGCTCTCCTACGAGCAGTACTTC
-,TRBD1,16,TRBV2,TRBJ2-7,CASSPLRTGSSYEQYF,TGTGCCAGCAGCCCACTTAGGACAGGGTCAAGCTACGAGCAGTACTTC
-,-,13,TRBV5-1,TRBJ2-3,CASRGPGTDTQYF,TGCGCCAGCAGGGGGCCTGGCACAGATACGCAGTATTTT
-,-,13,TRBV2,TRBJ1-2,CASSMRSPDGYTF,TGTGCCAGCTCGATGAGGTCCCCTGATGGCTACACCTTC
once,-,15,TRBV5-6,TRBJ1-2,CASSDARQGGYGYTF,TGTGCCAGCAGTGATGCCCGGCAGGGCGGCTATGGCTACACCTTC
-,-,16,TRBV19,TRBJ1-5,CASSIAVGKGTQPQHF,TGTGCCAGTAGTATAGCGGTGGGGAAGGGGACGCAGCCCCAGCATTTT
-,-,14,TRBV18,TRBJ2-1,CASSPATGDGEQFF,TGTGCCAGCTCACCAGCGACAGGCGATGGTGAGCAGTTCTTC
-,TRBD2,15,TRBV7-6,TRBJ2-3,CASSRLGGVADTQYF,TGTGCCAGCAGCCGCCTGGGGGGGGTGGCAGATACGCAGTATTTT
-,TRBD2,16,TRBV27,TRBJ2-7,CASGTLPGGGLLEQYF,TGTGCCAGCGGTACGCTACCTGGGGGGGGACTACTTGAGCAGTACTTC
-,-,13,TRBV6-5,TRBJ1-2,CASSYGGNRGYTF,TGTGCCAGCAGTTACGGTGGGAATCGGGGCTACACCTTC
-,TRBD2,16,TRBV9,TRBJ2-3,CASSVIPRGAGDTQYF,TGTGCCAGCAGCGTAATTCCACGGGGAGCGGGGGATACGCAGTATTTT
-,-,16,TRBV7-8,TRBJ2-7,CASTTYGTDQRSGQYF,TGTGCCAGCACGACCTACGGGACGGACCAAAGAAGTGGGCAGTACTTC
-,-,17,TRBV28,TRBJ1-1,CASSTGTRVIMNTEAFF,TGTGCCAGCAGCACCGGGACAAGGGTCATCATGAACACTGAAGCTTTCTTT
few,-,15,TRBV9,TRBJ1-1,CASSVAGSRDTEAFF,TGTGCCAGCAGCGTAGCTGGCAGTCGGGACACTGAAGCTTTCTTT
-,-,11,TRBV2,TRBJ1-2,CASRREFGYTF,TGTGCCAGCAGGAGGGAATTTGGCTACACCTTC
-,-,15,TRBV5-4,TRBJ2-2,CASSLNSQGTGELFF,TGTGCCAGCAGCTTGAATTCTCAGGGCACCGGGGAGCTGTTTTTT
-,TRBD1,15,TRBV7-3,TRBJ2-1,CASSSNRGTYNEQFF,TGTGCCAGCAGCTCAAACAGGGGAACCTACAATGAGCAGTTCTTC
-,-,16,TRBV5-4,TRBJ1-4,CASSRGGGTPNEKLFF,TGTGCCAGCAGTCGGGGGGGAGGGACCCCGAATGAAAAACTGTTTTTT
-,-,14,TRBV5-1,TRBJ1-1,CASSLGSGNTEAFF,TGCGCCAGCAGCCTAGGATCAGGGAACACTGAAGCTTTCTTT
-,-,14,TRBV18,TRBJ1-2,CASSPEGAGYGYTF,TGTGCCAGCTCACCAGAGGGCGCGGGGTATGGCTACACCTTC
-,-,15,TRBV11-2,TRBJ2-7,CASSLGSGPSYEQYF,TGTGCCAGCAGCTTAGGGTCGGGGCCATCCTACGAGCAGTACTTC
-,-,17,TRBV5-1,TRBJ2-7,CASSPDTDPSISYEQYF,TGCGCCAGCAGCCCGGACACGGACCCAAGTATTTCCTACGAGCAGTACTTC
-,-,14,TRBV7-9,TRBJ1-2,CASTSLWATSGYTF,TGTGCCAGCACCTCCTTATGGGCAACTAGTGGCTACACCTTC
-,-,14,TRBV7-9,TRBJ2-5,CASSLGRAAETQYF,TGTGCCAGCAGCTTGGGGCGAGCGGCAGAGACCCAGTACTTC
-,-,16,TRBV5-1,TRBJ1-6,CASSLRTTTENSPLHF,TGCGCCAGCAGCTTGAGGACTACCACCGAAAATTCACCCCTCCACTTT
-,-,15,TRBV9,TRBJ2-1,CASSVVTGIKNEQFF,TGTGCCAGCAGCGTAGTAACAGGTATTAAAAATGAGCAGTTCTTC
-,-,15,TRBV19,TRBJ2-6,CASNRTPSGANVLTF,TGTGCCAGTAATCGAACACCCTCTGGGGCCAACGTCCTGACTTTC
-,-,15,TRBV10-3,TRBJ2-7,CAISESSGRFYEQYF,TGTGCCATCAGTGAGTCAAGCGGCAGATTCTACGAGCAGTACTTC
-,TRBD1,13,TRBV18,TRBJ1-2,CASSPRDRSLYTF,TGTGCCAGCTCACCCCGGGACAGGTCCCTCTACACCTTC
-,-,18,TRBV28,TRBJ1-2,CASSPPRTKLFNNYGYTF,TGTGCCAGCAGCCCCCCCCGGACAAAGTTGTTCAATAACTATGGCTACACCTTC
few,-,14,TRBV28,TRBJ1-4,CASSLGLLGEKLFF,TGTGCCAGCAGTTTAGGTCTACTCGGCGAAAAACTGTTTTTT
-,-,15,TRBV5-5,TRBJ2-7,CASSLEAQGPYEQYF,TGTGCCAGCAGCTTGGAAGCCCAGGGGCCATACGAGCAGTACTTC
-,TRBD2,16,TRBV11-1,TRBJ2-7,CASSRSGLAGGYEQYF,TGTGCCAGCAGCCGATCTGGACTAGCGGGCGGCTACGAGCAGTACTTC